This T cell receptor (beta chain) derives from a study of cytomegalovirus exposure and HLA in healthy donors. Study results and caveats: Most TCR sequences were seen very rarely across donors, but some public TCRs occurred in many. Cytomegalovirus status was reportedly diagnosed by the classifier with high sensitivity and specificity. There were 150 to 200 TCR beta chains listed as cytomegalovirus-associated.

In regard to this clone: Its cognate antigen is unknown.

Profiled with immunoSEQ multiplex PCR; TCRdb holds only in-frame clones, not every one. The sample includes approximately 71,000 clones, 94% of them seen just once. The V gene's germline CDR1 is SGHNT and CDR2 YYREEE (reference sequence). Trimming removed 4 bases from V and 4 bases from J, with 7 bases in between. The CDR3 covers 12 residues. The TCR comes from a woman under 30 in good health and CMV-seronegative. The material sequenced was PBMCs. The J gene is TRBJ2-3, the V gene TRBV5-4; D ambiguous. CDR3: CASSRYPDTQYF. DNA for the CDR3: TGTGCCAGCAGCCGGTATCCAGATACGCAGTATTTT. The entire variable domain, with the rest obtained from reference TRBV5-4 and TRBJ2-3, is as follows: ETGVTQSPTHLIKTRGQQVTLRCSSQSGHNTVSWYQQALGQGPQFIFQYYREEENGRGNFPPRFSGLQFPNYSSELNVNALELDDSALYLCASSRYPDTQYFGPGTRLTVL.